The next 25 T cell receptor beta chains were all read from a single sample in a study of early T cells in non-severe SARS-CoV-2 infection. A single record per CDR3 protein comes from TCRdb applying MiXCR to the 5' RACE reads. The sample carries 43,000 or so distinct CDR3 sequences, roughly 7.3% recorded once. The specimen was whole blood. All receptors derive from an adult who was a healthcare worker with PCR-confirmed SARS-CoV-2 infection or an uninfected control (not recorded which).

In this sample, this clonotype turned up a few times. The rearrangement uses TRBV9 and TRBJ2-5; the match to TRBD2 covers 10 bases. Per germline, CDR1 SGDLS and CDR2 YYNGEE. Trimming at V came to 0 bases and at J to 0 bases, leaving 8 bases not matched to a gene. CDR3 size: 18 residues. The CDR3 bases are TGTGCCAGCAGCGTAGTTTCTAGCGGGGGCTTGTACCAAGAGACCCAGTACTTC. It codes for CASSVVSSGGLYQETQYF.

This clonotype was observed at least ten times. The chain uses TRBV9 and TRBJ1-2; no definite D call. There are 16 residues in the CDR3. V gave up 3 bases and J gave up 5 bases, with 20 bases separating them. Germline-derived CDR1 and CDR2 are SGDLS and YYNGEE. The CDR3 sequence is CASSANLFAETYGYTF. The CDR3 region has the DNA TGTGCCAGCAGCGCTAACTTATTTGCGGAGACTTATGGCTACACCTTC.

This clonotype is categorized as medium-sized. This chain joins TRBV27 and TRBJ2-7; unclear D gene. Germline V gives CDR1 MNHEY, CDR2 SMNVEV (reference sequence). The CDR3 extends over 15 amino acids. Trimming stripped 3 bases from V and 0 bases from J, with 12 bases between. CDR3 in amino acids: CASSFQESRSYEQYF. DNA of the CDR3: TGTGCCAGCAGTTTCCAGGAATCCCGCTCCTACGAGCAGTACTTC.

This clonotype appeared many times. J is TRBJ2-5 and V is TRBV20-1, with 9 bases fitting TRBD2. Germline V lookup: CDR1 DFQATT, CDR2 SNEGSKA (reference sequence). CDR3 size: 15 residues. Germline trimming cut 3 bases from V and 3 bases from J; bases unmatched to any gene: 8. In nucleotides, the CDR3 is TGCAGTGCTAGCGGACGACTAGCGGCGGAAGAGACCCAGTACTTC. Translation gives CSASGRLAAEETQYF.

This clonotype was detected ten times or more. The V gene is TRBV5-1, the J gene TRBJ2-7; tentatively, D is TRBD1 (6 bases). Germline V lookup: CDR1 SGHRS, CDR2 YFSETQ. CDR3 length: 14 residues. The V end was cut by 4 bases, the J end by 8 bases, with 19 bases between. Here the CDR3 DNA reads TGCGCCAGCAGCGTGGAATACCGGGACACTCAGCAGTACTTC. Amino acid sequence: CASSVEYRDTQQYF.

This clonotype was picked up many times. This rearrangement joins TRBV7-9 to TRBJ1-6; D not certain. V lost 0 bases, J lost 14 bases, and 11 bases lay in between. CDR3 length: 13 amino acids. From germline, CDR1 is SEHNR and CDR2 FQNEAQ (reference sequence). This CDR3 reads CASSLALLETLHF. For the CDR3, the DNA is TGTGCCAGCAGCTTAGCACTCCTTGAGACCCTCCACTTT.

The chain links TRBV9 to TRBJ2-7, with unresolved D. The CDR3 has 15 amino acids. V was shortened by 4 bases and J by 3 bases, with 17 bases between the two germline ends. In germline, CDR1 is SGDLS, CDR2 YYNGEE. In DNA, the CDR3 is TGTGCCAGCAGCCCCGTGCCCGATCGAGGCTACGAGCAGTACTTC. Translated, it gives CASSPVPDRGYEQYF.

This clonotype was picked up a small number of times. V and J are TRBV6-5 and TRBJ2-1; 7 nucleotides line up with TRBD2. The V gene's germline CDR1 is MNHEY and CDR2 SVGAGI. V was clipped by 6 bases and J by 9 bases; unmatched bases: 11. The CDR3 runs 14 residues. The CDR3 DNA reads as TGTGCCAGCAGCAAGCGGGGCCGGGTTGGTGAGCAGTTCTTC. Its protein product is CASSKRGRVGEQFF.

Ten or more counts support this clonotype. This CDR3 is CAWTEGMNTEAFF. The CDR3 bases are TGTGCCTGGACGGAGGGGATGAACACTGAAGCTTTCTTT. The rearrangement joins TRBV30 to TRBJ1-1; D might be TRBD1 (5 bases). The CDR3 sequence is 13 residues long. Trimming cost V 4 bases and J 0 bases, with 9 bases left between them. Germline V gene lookup returns CDR1 GTSNPN and CDR2 SVGIG (reference sequence).

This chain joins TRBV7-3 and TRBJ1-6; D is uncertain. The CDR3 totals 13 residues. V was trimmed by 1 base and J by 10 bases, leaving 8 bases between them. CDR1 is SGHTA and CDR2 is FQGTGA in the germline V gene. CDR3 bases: TGTGCCAGCAGCTTAATCGGTGACTCACCCCTCCACTTT. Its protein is CASSLIGDSPLHF.

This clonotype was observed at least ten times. CDR3 coding DNA: TGTGCCACCAGTGATTTTGCAGGTTCCACAGATACGCAGTATTTT. It yields the protein CATSDFAGSTDTQYF. This chain links TRBV24-1 with TRBJ2-3; no definite D call. Germline values: CDR1 KGHDR, CDR2 SFDVKD. The CDR3 runs 15 residues. V lost 1 base and J lost 2, with 9 bases in between.

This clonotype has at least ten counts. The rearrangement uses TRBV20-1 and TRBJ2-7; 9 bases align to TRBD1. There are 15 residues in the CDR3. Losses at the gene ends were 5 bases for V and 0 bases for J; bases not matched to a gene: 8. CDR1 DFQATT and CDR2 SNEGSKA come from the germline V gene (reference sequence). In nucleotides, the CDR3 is TGCAGTGCTCTCTCACCGGGACAGGGCTCCTACGAGCAGTACTTC. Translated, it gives CSALSPGQGSYEQYF.

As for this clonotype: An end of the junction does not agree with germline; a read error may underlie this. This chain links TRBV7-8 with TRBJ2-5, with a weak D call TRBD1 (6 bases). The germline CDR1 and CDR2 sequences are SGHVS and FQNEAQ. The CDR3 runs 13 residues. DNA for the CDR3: TGTGCCAGCAGCTTAGACGGGGCAGGGGTTTTCGACTTC. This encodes CASSLDGAGVFDF.

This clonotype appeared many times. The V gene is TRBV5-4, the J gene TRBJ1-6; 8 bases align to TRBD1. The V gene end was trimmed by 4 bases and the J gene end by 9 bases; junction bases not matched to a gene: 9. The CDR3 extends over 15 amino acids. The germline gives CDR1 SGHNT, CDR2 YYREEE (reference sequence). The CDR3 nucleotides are TGTGCCAGCAGCCCTAGGACAGGGCTGGGTTCACCCCTCCACTTT. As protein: CASSPRTGLGSPLHF. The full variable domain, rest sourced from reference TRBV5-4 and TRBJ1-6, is ETGVTQSPTHLIKTRGQQVTLRCSSQSGHNTVSWYQQALGQGPQFIFQYYREEENGRGNFPPRFSGLQFPNYSSELNVNALELDDSALYLCASSPRTGLGSPLHFGNGTRLTVT.

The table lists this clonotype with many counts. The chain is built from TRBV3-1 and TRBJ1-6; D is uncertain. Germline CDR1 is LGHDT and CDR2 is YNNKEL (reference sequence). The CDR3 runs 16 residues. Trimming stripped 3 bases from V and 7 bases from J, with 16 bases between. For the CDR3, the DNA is TGTGCCAGCAGCCAGACTGCTAGGGCCGAGAATTCACCCCTCCACTTT. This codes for CASSQTARAENSPLHF.

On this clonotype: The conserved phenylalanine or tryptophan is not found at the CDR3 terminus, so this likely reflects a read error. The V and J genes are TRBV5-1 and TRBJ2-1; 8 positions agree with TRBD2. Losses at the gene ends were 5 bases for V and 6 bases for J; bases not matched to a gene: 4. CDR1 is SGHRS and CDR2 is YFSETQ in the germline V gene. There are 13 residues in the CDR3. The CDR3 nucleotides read TGCGCCAGCAGGACTAGCGCCACCAATGAGCAGTTCTCC. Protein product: CASRTSATNEQFS.

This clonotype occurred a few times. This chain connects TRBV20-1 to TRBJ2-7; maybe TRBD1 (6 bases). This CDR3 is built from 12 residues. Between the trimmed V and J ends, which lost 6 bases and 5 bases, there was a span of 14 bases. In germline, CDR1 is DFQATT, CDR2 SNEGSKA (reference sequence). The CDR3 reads CSAQHRVNEQYF. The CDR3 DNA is TGCAGTGCGCAGCACAGGGTCAACGAGCAGTACTTC.

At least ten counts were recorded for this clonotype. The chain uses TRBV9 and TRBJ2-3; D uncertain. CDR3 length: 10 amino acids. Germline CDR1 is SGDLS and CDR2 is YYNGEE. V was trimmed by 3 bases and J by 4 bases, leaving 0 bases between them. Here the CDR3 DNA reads TGTGCCAGCAGCGCAGATACGCAGTATTTT. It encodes CASSADTQYF. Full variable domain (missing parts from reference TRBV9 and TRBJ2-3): DSGVTQTPKHLITATGQRVTLRCSPRSGDLSVYWYQQSLDQGLQFLIQYYNGEERAKGNILERFSAQQFPDLHSELNLSSLELGDSALYFCASSADTQYFGPGTRLTVL.

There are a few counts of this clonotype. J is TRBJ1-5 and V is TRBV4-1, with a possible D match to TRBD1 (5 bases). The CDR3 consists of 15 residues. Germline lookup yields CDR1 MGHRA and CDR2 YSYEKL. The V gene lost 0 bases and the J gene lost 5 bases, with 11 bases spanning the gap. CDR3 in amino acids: CASSQEAREYQPQHF. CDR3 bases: TGCGCCAGCAGCCAAGAAGCCAGGGAATATCAGCCCCAGCATTTT.

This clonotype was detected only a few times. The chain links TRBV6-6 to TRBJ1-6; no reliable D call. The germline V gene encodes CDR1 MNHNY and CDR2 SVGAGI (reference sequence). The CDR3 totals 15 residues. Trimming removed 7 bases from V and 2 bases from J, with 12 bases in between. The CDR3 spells CASILQRAYNSPLHF. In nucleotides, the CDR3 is TGTGCCAGCATCCTACAGAGGGCCTATAATTCACCCCTCCACTTT.

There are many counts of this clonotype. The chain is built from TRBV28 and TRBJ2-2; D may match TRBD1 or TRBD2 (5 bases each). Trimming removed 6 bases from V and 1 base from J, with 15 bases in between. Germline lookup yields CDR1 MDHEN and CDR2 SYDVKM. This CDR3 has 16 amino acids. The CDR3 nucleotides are TGTGCCAGCAGACTGTTTGGGACGTTGAACACCGGGGAGCTGTTTTTT. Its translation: CASRLFGTLNTGELFF.

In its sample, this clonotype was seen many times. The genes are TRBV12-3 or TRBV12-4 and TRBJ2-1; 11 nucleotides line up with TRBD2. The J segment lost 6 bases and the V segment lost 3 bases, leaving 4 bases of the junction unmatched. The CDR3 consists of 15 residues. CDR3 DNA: TGTGCCAGCAGTTTCAGACTAGCGGGGACCAATGAGCAGTTCTTC. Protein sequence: CASSFRLAGTNEQFF.

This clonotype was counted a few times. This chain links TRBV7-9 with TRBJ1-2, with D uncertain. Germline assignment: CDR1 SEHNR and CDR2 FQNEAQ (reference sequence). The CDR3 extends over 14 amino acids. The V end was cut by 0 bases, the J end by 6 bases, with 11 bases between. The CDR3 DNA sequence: TGTGCCAGCAGCTTAGCTGGCAGGATCAATGGCTACACCTTC. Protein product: CASSLAGRINGYTF.

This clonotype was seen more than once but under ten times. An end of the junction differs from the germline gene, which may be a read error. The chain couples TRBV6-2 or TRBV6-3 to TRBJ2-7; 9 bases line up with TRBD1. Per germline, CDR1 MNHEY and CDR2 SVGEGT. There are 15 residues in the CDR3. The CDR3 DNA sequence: TGTGTCAGCACCCAGACCGGGACAGGGAACTACGAGCAGTACTTC. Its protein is CVSTQTGTGNYEQYF.

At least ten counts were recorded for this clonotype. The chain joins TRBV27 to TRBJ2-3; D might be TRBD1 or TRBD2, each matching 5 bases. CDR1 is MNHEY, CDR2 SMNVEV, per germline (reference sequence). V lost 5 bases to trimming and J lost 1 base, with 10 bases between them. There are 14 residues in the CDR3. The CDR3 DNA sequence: TGTGCCAGCAGTATACGGGACGGCACAGATACGCAGTATTTT. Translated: CASSIRDGTDTQYF.